Ten or more counts support the clone carrying this T cell receptor (beta chain). The record originates from a study of CD8+CD57+ T cells in acquired aplastic anemia. The length of the CDR3 is 12 residues. V lost 7 bases, J lost 7 bases, and 8 bases lay in between. The germline V gene has CDR1 SNHLY and CDR2 FYNNEI. The use of genomic DNA as template underpinned the TCR beta VDJ and CDR3 profiling. TCRdb itself ran the reads through MiXCR, one entry per CDR3 protein. In the table there are hundreds of thousands of distinct CDR3 sequences, around 72% of which are singletons. This chain joins TRBV2 and TRBJ1-6; no clear D gene. The origin of this receptor is a human donor in good health, serving as a control. Sequenced material: sorted CD4+, CD8+, or CD8+CD57+ T cells (not recorded which) from PBMCs. CDR3 sequence reads: CASKSENSPLHF. The CDR3 nucleotides are TGTGCCAGCAAGTCAGAGAATTCACCCCTCCACTTT.